The clone carrying this T cell receptor beta chain was recorded a few times. No antigen is known for it. TCRdb's table, derived via immunoSEQ multiplex PCR, lists solely in-frame clones and lacks some. The sample consists of some 97,000 clones, approximately 90% of them appearing once. CDR1 is MNHEY, CDR2 SMNVEV, per germline (reference sequence). V shed 5 bases, J shed 10 bases, and the junction held 15 bases outside the gene matches. The CDR3 consists of 16 residues. The data were taken from a study of OX40 agonist ivuxolimab in advanced cancers. Study-level background: Patients with prior anti-PD-1, anti-PD-L1 or anti-CTLA-4 therapy were eligible; roughly 40% had some. Study-level results: Some nonresponders likewise displayed low normalized T-cell clonal expansion. The CD4+ and CD8+ T cells in the blood had expanded clonally by week 6 at 0.1 to 3.0 mg/kg.

V and J are TRBV27 and TRBJ2-1, with 9 bases matching TRBD2. The source is an adult with an advanced solid tumor such as melanoma, head and neck, liver or kidney cancer. Sequences were derived from CD4+ or CD8+ T cells sorted from blood, sampled in a trial of the OX40 agonist ivuxolimab. For the CDR3, the DNA is TGTGCCAGCAGTGCTGGCGCGGGAGGGGCGGGGGTAGAGCAGTTCTTC. The encoded protein is CASSAGAGGAGVEQFF.